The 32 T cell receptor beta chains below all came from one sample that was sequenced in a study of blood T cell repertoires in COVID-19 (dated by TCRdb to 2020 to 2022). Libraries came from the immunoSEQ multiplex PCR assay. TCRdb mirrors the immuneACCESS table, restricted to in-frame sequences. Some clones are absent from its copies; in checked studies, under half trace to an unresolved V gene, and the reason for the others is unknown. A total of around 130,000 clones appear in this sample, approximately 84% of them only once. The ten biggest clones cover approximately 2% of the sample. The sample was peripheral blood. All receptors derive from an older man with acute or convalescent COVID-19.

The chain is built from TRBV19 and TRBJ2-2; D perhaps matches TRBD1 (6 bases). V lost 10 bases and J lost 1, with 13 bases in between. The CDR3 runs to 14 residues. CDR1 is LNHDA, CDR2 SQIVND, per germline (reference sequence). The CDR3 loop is CATFKTGNTGELFF. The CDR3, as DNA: TGTGCCACCTTTAAGACAGGGAACACCGGGGAGCTGTTTTTT. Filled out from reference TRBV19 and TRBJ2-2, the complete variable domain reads DGGITQSPKYLFRKEGQNVTLSCEQNLNHDAMYWYRQDPGQGLRLIYYSQIVNDFQKGDIAEGYSVSREKKESFPLTVTSAQKNPTAFYLCATFKTGNTGELFFGEGSRLTVL.

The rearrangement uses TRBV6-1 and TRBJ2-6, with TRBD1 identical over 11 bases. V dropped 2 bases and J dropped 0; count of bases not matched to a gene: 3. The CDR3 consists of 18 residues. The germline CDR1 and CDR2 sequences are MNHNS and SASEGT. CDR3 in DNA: TGTGCCAGCAGTGAACCGGGACAGGGGGGCTCTGGGGCCAACGTCCTGACTTTC. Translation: CASSEPGQGGSGANVLTF.

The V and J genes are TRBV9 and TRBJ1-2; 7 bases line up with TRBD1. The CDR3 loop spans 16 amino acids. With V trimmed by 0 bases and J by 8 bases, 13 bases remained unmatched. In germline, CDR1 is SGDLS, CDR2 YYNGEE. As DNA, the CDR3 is TGTGCCAGCAGCGTAGAGGACAGGCCTCGCCTTAGCGGCTACACCTTC. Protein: CASSVEDRPRLSGYTF.

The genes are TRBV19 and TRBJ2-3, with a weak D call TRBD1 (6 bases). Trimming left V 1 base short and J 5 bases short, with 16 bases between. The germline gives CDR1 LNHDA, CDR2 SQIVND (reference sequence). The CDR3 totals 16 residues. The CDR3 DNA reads TGTGCCAGTAGTATAGTTTCCGCGGGCAGGGGAGATACGCAGTATTTT. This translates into CASSIVSAGRGDTQYF.

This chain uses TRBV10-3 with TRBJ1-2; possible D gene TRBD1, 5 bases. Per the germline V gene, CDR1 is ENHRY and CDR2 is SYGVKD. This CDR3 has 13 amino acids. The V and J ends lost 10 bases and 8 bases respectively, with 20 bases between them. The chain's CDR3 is CATNTPGGVGYTF. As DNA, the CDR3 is TGTGCCACCAACACCCCCGGGGGGGTCGGCTACACCTTC.

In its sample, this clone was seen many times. In nucleotides, the CDR3 is TGTGCCAGTAGTACTCCGGGACAGGGGGGAGATACGCAGTATTTT. This sequence encodes CASSTPGQGGDTQYF. The chain joins TRBV19 to TRBJ2-3, with 11 bases that match TRBD1. The CDR3 has 15 amino acids. Trimming cost V 4 bases and J 5 bases; bases outside gene matches: 5. From germline, CDR1 is LNHDA and CDR2 SQIVND (reference sequence).

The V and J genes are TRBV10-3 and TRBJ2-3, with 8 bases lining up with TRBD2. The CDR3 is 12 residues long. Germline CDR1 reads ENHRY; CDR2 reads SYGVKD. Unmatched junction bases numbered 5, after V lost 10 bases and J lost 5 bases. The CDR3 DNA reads TGTGCCAACGGGGGGGCCGGAGATACGCAGTATTTT. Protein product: CANGGAGDTQYF.

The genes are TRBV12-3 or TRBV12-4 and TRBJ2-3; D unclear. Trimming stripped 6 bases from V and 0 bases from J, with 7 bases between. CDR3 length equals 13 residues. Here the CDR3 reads CASSFSSTDTQYF. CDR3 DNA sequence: TGTGCCAGCAGCTTCTCTAGCACAGATACGCAGTATTTT.

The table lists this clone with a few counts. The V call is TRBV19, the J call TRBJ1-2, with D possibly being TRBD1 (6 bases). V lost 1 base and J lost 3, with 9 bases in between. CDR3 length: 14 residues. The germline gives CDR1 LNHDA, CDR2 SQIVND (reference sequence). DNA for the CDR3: TGTGCCAGTAGTATAGGGGCAGGGGACTATGGCTACACCTTC. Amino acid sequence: CASSIGAGDYGYTF.

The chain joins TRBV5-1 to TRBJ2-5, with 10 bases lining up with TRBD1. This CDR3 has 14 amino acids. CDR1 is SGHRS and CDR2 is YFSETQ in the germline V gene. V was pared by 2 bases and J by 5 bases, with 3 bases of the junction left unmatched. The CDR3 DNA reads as TGCGCCAGCAGCTTTGACAGGGGGCCGGAGACCCAGTACTTC. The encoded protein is CASSFDRGPETQYF.

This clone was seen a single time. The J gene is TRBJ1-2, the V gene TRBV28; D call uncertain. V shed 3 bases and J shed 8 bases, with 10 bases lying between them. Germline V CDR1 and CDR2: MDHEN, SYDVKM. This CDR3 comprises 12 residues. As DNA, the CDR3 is TGTGCCAGCAGTTTTTCCGGGGTCGGCTACACCTTC. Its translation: CASSFSGVGYTF.

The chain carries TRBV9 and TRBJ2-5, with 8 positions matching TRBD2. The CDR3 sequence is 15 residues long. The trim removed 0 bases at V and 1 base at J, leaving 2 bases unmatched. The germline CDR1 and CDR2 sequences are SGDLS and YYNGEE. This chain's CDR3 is CASSVGRGGQETQYF. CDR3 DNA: TGTGCCAGCAGCGTAGGACGGGGGGGCCAAGAGACCCAGTACTTC.

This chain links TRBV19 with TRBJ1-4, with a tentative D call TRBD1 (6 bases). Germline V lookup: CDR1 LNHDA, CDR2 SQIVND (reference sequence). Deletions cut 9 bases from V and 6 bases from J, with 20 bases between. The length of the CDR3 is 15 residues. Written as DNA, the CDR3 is TGTGCCAGCAGATCATCGGGGGGCGCCTATGAAAAACTGTTTTTT. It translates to CASRSSGGAYEKLFF. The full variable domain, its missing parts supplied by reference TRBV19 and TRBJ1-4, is DGGITQSPKYLFRKEGQNVTLSCEQNLNHDAMYWYRQDPGQGLRLIYYSQIVNDFQKGDIAEGYSVSREKKESFPLTVTSAQKNPTAFYLCASRSSGGAYEKLFFGSGTQLSVL.

This CDR3 reads CASSQLQARPQHF. The DNA for the CDR3 is TGTGCCAGCAGCCAATTACAGGCCCGGCCCCAGCATTTT. The V gene is TRBV4-2, the J gene TRBJ1-5; D is possibly TRBD1 (5 bases). Trimming pared 2 bases from V and 9 bases from J, leaving 11 bases between. The CDR3 consists of 13 residues. Germline CDR1 LGHNA, CDR2 YNFKEQ.

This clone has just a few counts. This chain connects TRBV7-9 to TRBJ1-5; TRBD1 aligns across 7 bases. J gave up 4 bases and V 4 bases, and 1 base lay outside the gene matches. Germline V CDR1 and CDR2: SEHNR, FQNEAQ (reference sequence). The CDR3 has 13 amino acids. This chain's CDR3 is CASSSGQNQPQHF. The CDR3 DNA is TGTGCCAGCAGCTCGGGACAGAATCAGCCCCAGCATTTT.

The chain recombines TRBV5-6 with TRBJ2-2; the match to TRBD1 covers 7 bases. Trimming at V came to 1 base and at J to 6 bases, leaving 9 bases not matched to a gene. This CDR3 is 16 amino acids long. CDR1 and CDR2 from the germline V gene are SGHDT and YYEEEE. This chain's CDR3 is CASSLTGAWVAGELFF. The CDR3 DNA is TGTGCCAGCAGCTTGACAGGGGCTTGGGTCGCCGGGGAGCTGTTTTTT. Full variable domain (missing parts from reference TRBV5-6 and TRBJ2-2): DAGVTQSPTHLIKTRGQQVTLRCSPKSGHDTVSWYQQALGQGPQFIFQYYEEEERQRGNFPDRFSGHQFPNYSSELNVNALLLGDSALYLCASSLTGAWVAGELFFGEGSRLTVL.

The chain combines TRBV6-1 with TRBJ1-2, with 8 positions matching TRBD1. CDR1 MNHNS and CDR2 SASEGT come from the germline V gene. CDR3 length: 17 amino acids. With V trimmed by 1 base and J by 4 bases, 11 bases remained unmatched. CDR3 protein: CASSEGTGTGLLYGYTF. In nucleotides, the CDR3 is TGTGCCAGCAGTGAAGGAACCGGGACAGGCTTACTCTATGGCTACACCTTC.

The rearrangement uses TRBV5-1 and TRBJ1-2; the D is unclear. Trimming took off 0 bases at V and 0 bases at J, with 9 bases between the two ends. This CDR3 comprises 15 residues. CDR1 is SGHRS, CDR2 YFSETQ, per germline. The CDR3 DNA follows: TGCGCCAGCAGCTTGGCCGCGGGAGCTAACTATGGCTACACCTTC. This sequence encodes CASSLAAGANYGYTF.

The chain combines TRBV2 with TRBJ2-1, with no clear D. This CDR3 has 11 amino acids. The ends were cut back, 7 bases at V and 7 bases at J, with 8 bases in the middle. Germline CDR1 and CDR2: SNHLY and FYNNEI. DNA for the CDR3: TGTGCCAGCAACGGTCGTAATGAGCAGTTCTTC. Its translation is CASNGRNEQFF.

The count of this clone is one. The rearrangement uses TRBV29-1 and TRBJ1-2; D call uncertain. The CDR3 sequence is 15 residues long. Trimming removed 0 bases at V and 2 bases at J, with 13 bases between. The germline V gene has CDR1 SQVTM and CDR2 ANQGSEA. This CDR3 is CSVEEGVQANYGYTF. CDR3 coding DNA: TGCAGCGTTGAAGAGGGTGTCCAGGCCAACTATGGCTACACCTTC.

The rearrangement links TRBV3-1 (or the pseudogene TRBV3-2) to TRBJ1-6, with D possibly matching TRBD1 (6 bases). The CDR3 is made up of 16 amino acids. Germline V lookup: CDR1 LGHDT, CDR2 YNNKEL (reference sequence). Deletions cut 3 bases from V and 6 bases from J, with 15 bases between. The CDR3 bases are TGTGCCAGCAGCCAGGCTAGGACAGATCTTAATTCACCCCTCCACTTT. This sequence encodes CASSQARTDLNSPLHF.

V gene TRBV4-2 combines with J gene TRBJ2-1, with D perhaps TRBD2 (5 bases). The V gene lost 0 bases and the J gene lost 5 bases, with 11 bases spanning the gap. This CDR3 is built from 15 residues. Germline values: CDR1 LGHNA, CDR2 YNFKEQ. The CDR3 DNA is TGTGCCAGCAGCCAAGATTGGTGGACTCACAATGAGCAGTTCTTC. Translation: CASSQDWWTHNEQFF.

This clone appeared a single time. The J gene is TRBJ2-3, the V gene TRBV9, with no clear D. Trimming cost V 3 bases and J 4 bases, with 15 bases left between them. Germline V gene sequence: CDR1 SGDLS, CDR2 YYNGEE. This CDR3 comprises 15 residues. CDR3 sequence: CASSARNGRADTQYF. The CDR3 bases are TGTGCCAGCAGCGCCCGCAATGGCCGGGCAGATACGCAGTATTTT. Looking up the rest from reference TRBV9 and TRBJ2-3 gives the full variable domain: DSGVTQTPKHLITATGQRVTLRCSPRSGDLSVYWYQQSLDQGLQFLIQYYNGEERAKGNILERFSAQQFPDLHSELNLSSLELGDSALYFCASSARNGRADTQYFGPGTRLTVL.

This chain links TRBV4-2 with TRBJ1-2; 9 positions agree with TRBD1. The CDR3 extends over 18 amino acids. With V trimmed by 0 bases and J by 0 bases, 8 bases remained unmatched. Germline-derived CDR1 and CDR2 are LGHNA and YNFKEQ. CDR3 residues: CASSQDHVGTGTNYGYTF. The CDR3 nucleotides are TGTGCCAGCAGCCAAGATCACGTAGGGACAGGGACTAACTATGGCTACACCTTC.

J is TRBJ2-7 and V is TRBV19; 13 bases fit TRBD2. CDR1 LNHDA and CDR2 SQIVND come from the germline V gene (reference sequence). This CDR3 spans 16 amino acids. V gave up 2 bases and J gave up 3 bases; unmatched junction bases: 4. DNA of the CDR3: TGTGCCAGTAGTATACGACTAGCGGGGGGAAACTACGAGCAGTACTTC. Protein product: CASSIRLAGGNYEQYF.

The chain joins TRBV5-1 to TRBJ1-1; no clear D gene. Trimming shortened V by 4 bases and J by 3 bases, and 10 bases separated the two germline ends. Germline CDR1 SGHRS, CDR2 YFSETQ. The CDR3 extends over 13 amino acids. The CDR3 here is CASSVGGYTEAFF. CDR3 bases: TGCGCCAGCAGCGTGGGCGGGTACACTGAAGCTTTCTTT.

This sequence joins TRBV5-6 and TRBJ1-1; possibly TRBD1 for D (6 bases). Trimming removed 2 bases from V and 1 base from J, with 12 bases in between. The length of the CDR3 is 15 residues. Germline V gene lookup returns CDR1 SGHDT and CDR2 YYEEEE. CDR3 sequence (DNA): TGTGCCAGCAGCTTAAGGGGGGGCGGGAACACTGAAGCTTTCTTT. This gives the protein CASSLRGGGNTEAFF.

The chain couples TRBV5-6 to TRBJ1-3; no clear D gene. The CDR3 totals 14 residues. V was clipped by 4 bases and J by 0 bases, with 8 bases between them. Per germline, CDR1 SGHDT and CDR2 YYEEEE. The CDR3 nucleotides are TGTGCCAGCAGCCGAGACTTCTCTGGAAACACCATATATTTT. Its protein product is CASSRDFSGNTIYF.

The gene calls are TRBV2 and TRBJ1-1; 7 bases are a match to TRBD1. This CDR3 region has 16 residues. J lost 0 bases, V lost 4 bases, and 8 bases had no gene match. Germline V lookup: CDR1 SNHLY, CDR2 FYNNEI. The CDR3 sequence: CASSAGRTGMNTEAFF. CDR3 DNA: TGTGCCAGCAGTGCGGGGCGGACAGGAATGAACACTGAAGCTTTCTTT.

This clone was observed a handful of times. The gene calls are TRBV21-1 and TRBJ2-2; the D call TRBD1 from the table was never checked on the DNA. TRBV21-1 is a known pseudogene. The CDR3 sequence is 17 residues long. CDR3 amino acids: CASSKAGGHINTGELFF. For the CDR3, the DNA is TGTGCCAGCAGCAAAGCGGGTGGGCATATTAACACCGGGGAGCTGTTTTTT.

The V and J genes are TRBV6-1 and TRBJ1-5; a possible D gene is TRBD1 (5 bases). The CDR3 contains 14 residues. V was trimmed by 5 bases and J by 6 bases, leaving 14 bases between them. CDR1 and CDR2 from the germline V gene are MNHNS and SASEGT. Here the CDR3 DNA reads TGTGCCAGCAGTTTTTCAGGGCGGGGTCAGCCCCAGCATTTT. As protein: CASSFSGRGQPQHF.

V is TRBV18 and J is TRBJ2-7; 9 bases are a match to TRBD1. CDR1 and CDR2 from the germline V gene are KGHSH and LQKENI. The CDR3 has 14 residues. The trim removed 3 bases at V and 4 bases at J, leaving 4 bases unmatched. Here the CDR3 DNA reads TGTGCCAGCTCACCTAGGACAGGGGAGTACGAGCAGTACTTC. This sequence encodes CASSPRTGEYEQYF. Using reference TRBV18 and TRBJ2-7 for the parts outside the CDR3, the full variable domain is NAGVMQNPRHLVRRRGQEARLRCSPMKGHSHVYWYRQLPEEGLKFMVYLQKENIIDESGMPKERFSAEFPKEGPSILRIQQVVRGDSAAYFCASSPRTGEYEQYFGPGTRLTVT.